These 25 T cell receptor beta chains originate from one sample sequenced in a study of T cells after yellow fever vaccination. MiXCR, applied by TCRdb to the 5' RACE reads, yields one record per CDR3 protein. This table has approximately 150,000 distinct CDR3 sequences, roughly 8% appearing once. Sequencing was performed on CD4+ T cells sorted from PBMCs, taken 5 days after the yellow fever booster vaccination. Receptors originate from a man younger than 40 who received the YFV17D yellow fever vaccine.

In this sample, this clonotype turned up many times. Here the CDR3 reads CASSMPQGAVAYEQYF. CDR3 nucleotides: TGTGCCAGCAGCATGCCTCAGGGGGCGGTGGCCTACGAGCAGTACTTC. This sequence joins TRBV9 and TRBJ2-7, with TRBD1 identical over 8 bases. This CDR3 contains 16 residues. The V gene's germline CDR1 is SGDLS and CDR2 YYNGEE. The J segment lost 2 bases and the V segment lost 4 bases, leaving 11 bases of the junction unmatched.

V and J are TRBV7-2 and TRBJ1-4, with D perhaps TRBD1 (5 bases). The CDR3 runs 14 residues. Per the germline V gene, CDR1 is SGHTA and CDR2 is FQGNSA. Trimming pared 5 bases from V and 5 bases from J, leaving 12 bases between. The CDR3 nucleotides are TGTGCCAGCAGCCTGAAGGGACCGAATGAAAAACTGTTTTTT. Translation gives CASSLKGPNEKLFF.

This clonotype has a count of ten or more. The chain joins TRBV20-1 to TRBJ2-3; TRBD2 matches 11 bases. The CDR3 spans 14 residues. Looked up from germline, CDR1 is DFQATT and CDR2 is SNEGSKA (reference sequence). The V and J ends lost 5 bases and 2 bases, in that order; junction bases with no gene match: 3. The CDR3 coding sequence is TGCAGTGCTCTACTAGCGGGAGTCACAGATACGCAGTATTTT. Translation gives CSALLAGVTDTQYF.

The table lists this clonotype with many counts. The V and J genes are TRBV6-2 or TRBV6-3 and TRBJ2-5; D is unresolved. The CDR3 is made up of 11 amino acids. Trimming pared 8 bases from V and 5 bases from J, leaving 9 bases between. Germline loops: CDR1 MNHEY, CDR2 SVGEGT. The CDR3 region has the DNA TGTGCCAGCCGAAACGGGGAGACCCAGTACTTC. Translating gives CASRNGETQYF.

This clonotype came up many times. The chain combines TRBV3-1 with TRBJ1-6; 7 bases fit TRBD1. CDR1 LGHDT and CDR2 YNNKEL come from the germline V gene (reference sequence). Trimming cost V 8 bases and J 9 bases; bases outside gene matches: 4. This CDR3 is built from 12 residues. For the CDR3, the DNA is TGTGCCAGCGGGACAGCCTTTTCACCCCTCCACTTT. Its protein product is CASGTAFSPLHF.

This clonotype was seen ten or more times. The V call is TRBV6-6, the J call TRBJ2-7, with TRBD1 as a possible D gene (6 bases). The CDR3 has 13 amino acids. V was cut by 2 bases and J by 4 bases, with 9 bases left in between. Germline assignment: CDR1 MNHNY and CDR2 SVGAGI (reference sequence). The CDR3 DNA sequence: TGTGCCAGCAGTTACGAACAGGGTTACGAGCAGTACTTC. This encodes CASSYEQGYEQYF.

The chain is built from TRBV3-1 and TRBJ2-1; D is perhaps TRBD2 (6 bases). The CDR3 extends over 15 amino acids. V lost 1 base to trimming and J lost 6 bases, with 13 bases between them. Germline lookup yields CDR1 LGHDT and CDR2 YNNKEL (reference sequence). The CDR3 loop is CASSQVRRESNEQFF. The CDR3 nucleotides read TGTGCCAGCAGCCAAGTACGGCGGGAAAGCAATGAGCAGTTCTTC.

There are many counts of this clonotype. The V gene is TRBV29-1, the J gene TRBJ2-7; tentative D call: TRBD2 (6 bases). The CDR3 is made up of 12 amino acids. V lost 4 bases and J lost 6, with 13 bases in between. Germline V gene sequence: CDR1 SQVTM, CDR2 ANQGSEA. DNA of the CDR3: TGCAGCGTTGGGGACTCCCCGGGCGAGCAGTACTTC. It specifies CSVGDSPGEQYF.

This clonotype was observed many times. The rearrangement links TRBV20-1 to TRBJ2-7, with D maybe TRBD1 (6 bases). The ends were cut back, 6 bases at V and 0 bases at J, with 15 bases in the middle. From germline, CDR1 is DFQATT and CDR2 SNEGSKA (reference sequence). The CDR3 extends over 14 amino acids. The CDR3 protein is CSALDRRSSYEQYF. The CDR3 nucleotides read TGCAGTGCCTTGGACAGAAGGAGCTCCTACGAGCAGTACTTC.

This clonotype was detected ten times or more. The chain carries TRBV29-1 and TRBJ2-3, with 7 nucleotides matching TRBD1. Germline CDR1 is SQVTM and CDR2 is ANQGSEA. V was pared by 7 bases and J by 6 bases, with 7 bases of the junction left unmatched. CDR3 length: 12 amino acids. CDR3 bases: TGCAGCGATCGACAGGGAGTGGATACGCAGTATTTT. It codes for CSDRQGVDTQYF.

This clonotype has at least ten counts. The chain has TRBV5-1 and TRBJ2-2; D is unresolved. Looked up from germline, CDR1 is SGHRS and CDR2 is YFSETQ. Trimming took off 1 base at V and 1 base at J, with 11 bases between the two ends. The CDR3 consists of 16 residues. The CDR3 sequence: CASSLRADQNTGELFF. In DNA, the CDR3 is TGCGCCAGCAGCTTGAGGGCAGACCAGAACACCGGGGAGCTGTTTTTT.

This clonotype was detected many times. The rearrangement uses TRBV5-1 and TRBJ2-3; 10 positions match TRBD2. Losses at the gene ends were 5 bases for V and 3 bases for J; bases not matched to a gene: 3. The germline V gene has CDR1 SGHRS and CDR2 YFSETQ. The CDR3 totals 14 residues. The CDR3: CASRGLATTDTQYF. The CDR3 region has the DNA TGCGCCAGCAGGGGACTAGCGACTACAGATACGCAGTATTTT.

Ten or more counts support this clonotype. The rearrangement links TRBV7-2 to TRBJ2-2; perhaps TRBD2 as D (6 bases). Germline CDR1 and CDR2: SGHTA and FQGNSA. CDR3 length equals 15 residues. Between the trimmed V and J ends, which lost 11 bases and 4 bases, there was a span of 20 bases. The CDR3 here is CAGGARVGGTGELFF. As DNA, the CDR3 is TGTGCCGGTGGGGCCCGGGTCGGGGGCACCGGGGAGCTGTTTTTT.

This clonotype has a count of ten or more. The chain joins TRBV6-5 to TRBJ1-2, with D uncertain. Per germline, CDR1 MNHEY and CDR2 SVGAGI. CDR3 length: 16 amino acids. V gave up 7 bases and J gave up 0 bases, with 18 bases separating them. The CDR3 reads CASTRLLQETNYGYTF. The DNA for the CDR3 is TGTGCCAGCACCCGACTTCTGCAGGAAACTAACTATGGCTACACCTTC.

This clonotype was observed at least ten times. This rearrangement joins TRBV28 to TRBJ2-1; the D is unclear. V was trimmed by 6 bases and J by 8 bases, leaving 20 bases between them. The CDR3 length is 15 residues. Germline V gene sequence: CDR1 MDHEN, CDR2 SYDVKM. The CDR3: CASRGWGSSRHEQFF. In DNA, the CDR3 is TGTGCCAGCAGGGGGTGGGGTTCCTCTCGCCATGAGCAGTTCTTC. Full variable domain (outside the CDR3, taken from reference TRBV28 and TRBJ2-1): DVKVTQSSRYLVKRTGEKVFLECVQDMDHENMFWYRQDPGLGLRLIYFSYDVKMKEKGDIPEGYSVSREKKERFSLILESASTNQTSMYLCASRGWGSSRHEQFFGPGTRLTVL.

This clonotype was observed a few times. The CDR3 region is CASMTGGTHQETQYF. Here the CDR3 DNA reads TGTGCCAGCATGACCGGGGGAACCCACCAAGAGACCCAGTACTTC. The chain joins TRBV7-2 to TRBJ2-5; tentatively, D is TRBD2 (6 bases). There are 15 residues in the CDR3. The V and J ends lost 7 bases and 0 bases respectively, with 15 bases between them. Germline assignment: CDR1 SGHTA and CDR2 FQGNSA.

This clonotype was detected many times. The chain couples TRBV5-1 to TRBJ2-3, with 8 nucleotides matching TRBD1. CDR3 size: 15 residues. The germline gives CDR1 SGHRS, CDR2 YFSETQ. V lost 4 bases and J lost 4; bases outside the gene matches: 8. In DNA, the CDR3 is TGCGCCAGCAGCCACGGGGACAGGTGGTCAGATACGCAGTATTTT. Translating it yields CASSHGDRWSDTQYF.

About this clonotype: It may be a read error: a sequence one base away is much more abundant. V gene TRBV5-1 combines with J gene TRBJ2-5, with D possibly TRBD1 on 5 matching bases. The CDR3 runs to 14 residues. The ends were cut back, 5 bases at V and 5 bases at J, with 16 bases in the middle. Per germline, CDR1 SGHRS and CDR2 YFSETQ. The CDR3: CASRLPTEKETQYF. In DNA, the CDR3 is TGCGCCAGCAGACTACCGACAGAGAAGGAGACCCAGTACTTC.

This clonotype was counted at least ten times. The chain recombines TRBV7-2 with TRBJ2-1, with 9 bases identical to TRBD2. The CDR3 length is 15 residues. The V gene's germline CDR1 is SGHTA and CDR2 FQGNSA. V gave up 2 bases and J gave up 7 bases; unmatched junction bases: 6. This CDR3 is CASSLRAGGGNEQFF. The CDR3 DNA is TGTGCCAGCAGCTTAAGAGCGGGAGGTGGTAATGAGCAGTTCTTC.

This clonotype appeared many times. The gene calls are TRBV20-1 and TRBJ2-3, with 7 bases lining up with TRBD1. V was clipped by 0 bases and J by 4 bases; unmatched bases: 1. Germline CDR1 reads DFQATT; CDR2 reads SNEGSKA (reference sequence). The length of the CDR3 is 13 residues. The CDR3 reads CSARDQGADTQYF. In DNA, the CDR3 is TGCAGTGCTAGAGATCAGGGGGCAGATACGCAGTATTTT.

In its sample, this clonotype was seen many times. Written as DNA, the CDR3 is TGTGCCAGCAGCGGTACCCCGGGACAGACGAATGAGCAGTTCTTC. Protein product: CASSGTPGQTNEQFF. The chain joins TRBV3-1 to TRBJ2-1; TRBD1 agrees at 7 bases. Germline V gives CDR1 LGHDT, CDR2 YNNKEL (reference sequence). The CDR3 extends over 15 amino acids. J lost 7 bases, V lost 5 bases, and 11 bases had no gene match.

There are many counts of this clonotype. The rearrangement joins TRBV7-6 to TRBJ2-6; D is possibly TRBD1 (6 bases). Trimming cost V 1 base and J 2 bases, with 6 bases left between them. Germline CDR1 SGHVS, CDR2 FNYEAQ. The length of the CDR3 is 15 residues. The CDR3 reads CASSLEGAGANVLTF. The CDR3 coding sequence is TGTGCCAGCAGCTTAGAGGGGGCTGGGGCCAACGTCCTGACTTTC.

This clonotype was counted at least ten times. V usage is TRBV5-1 and J usage is TRBJ1-1, with D possibly TRBD1 on 5 matching bases. The CDR3 spans 14 residues. V was cut by 3 bases and J by 1 base, with 10 bases left in between. Germline CDR1 SGHRS, CDR2 YFSETQ. The CDR3 DNA sequence: TGCGCCAGCAGCTCACAGGTGACGAACACTGAAGCTTTCTTT. This gives the protein CASSSQVTNTEAFF.

The table lists this clonotype with many counts. The chain has TRBV5-1 and TRBJ2-2, with D possibly TRBD2 on 6 matching bases. The CDR3 covers 15 residues. Germline CDR1 SGHRS, CDR2 YFSETQ. V was clipped by 4 bases and J by 4 bases, with 14 bases between them. The CDR3 sequence: CASSVTSTSTGELFF. CDR3 bases: TGCGCCAGCAGCGTGACTAGTACGTCCACCGGGGAGCTGTTTTTT.

This sequence joins TRBV5-4 and TRBJ2-5; 14 bases line up with TRBD2. Per germline, CDR1 SGHNT and CDR2 YYREEE (reference sequence). The CDR3 is 17 amino acids. V gave up 5 bases and J gave up 3 bases; unmatched junction bases: 9. This CDR3 reads CASRKGLAGGGKETQYF. Here the CDR3 DNA reads TGTGCCAGCAGGAAAGGACTAGCGGGGGGTGGAAAAGAGACCCAGTACTTC.